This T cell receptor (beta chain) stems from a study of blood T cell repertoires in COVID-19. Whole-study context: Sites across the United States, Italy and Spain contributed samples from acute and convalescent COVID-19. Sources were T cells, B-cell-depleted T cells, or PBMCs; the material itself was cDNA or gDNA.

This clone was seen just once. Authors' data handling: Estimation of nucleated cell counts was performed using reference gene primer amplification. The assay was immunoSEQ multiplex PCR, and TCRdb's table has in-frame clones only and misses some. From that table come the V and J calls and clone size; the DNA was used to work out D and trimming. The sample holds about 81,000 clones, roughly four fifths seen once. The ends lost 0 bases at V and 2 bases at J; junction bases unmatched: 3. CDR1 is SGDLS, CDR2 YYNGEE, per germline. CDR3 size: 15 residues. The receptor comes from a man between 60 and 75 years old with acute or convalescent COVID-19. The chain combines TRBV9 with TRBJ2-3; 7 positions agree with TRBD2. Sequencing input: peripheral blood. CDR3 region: CASSVASGYTDTQYF. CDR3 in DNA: TGTGCCAGCAGCGTAGCTAGCGGATACACAGATACGCAGTATTTT.